This TCR beta chain was sequenced during a study of OX40 agonist ivuxolimab in advanced cancers. Broadly, across the study: The costimulatory receptor OX40 (CD134) was targeted by ivuxolimab, a fully human IgG2 agonistic monoclonal antibody. Intravenous ivuxolimab was administered to patients every 2 weeks at six dose levels: 0.01, 0.1, 0.3, 1.5, 3 and 10 mg/kg. Among the roughly 50 dose-escalation patients, about 20 had hepatocellular carcinoma, 15 or so melanoma, 9 renal cell carcinoma and 9 head and neck cancer. In the dose-escalation cohort, more than 80% of patients were male, and the mean age was roughly 60 years with a range of roughly 20 to 85. Patients were allowed to have had prior anti-PD-1, anti-PD-L1 or anti-CTLA-4 therapy, and around two fifths of the dose-escalation patients had been treated with checkpoint inhibitors. Partial responses were achieved by three dose-escalation patients, of whom one had hepatocellular carcinoma and two had cutaneous melanoma. The purpose of peripheral TCRbeta sequencing was to test whether ivuxolimab changed TCR sequence diversity and led to clonal T-cell expansion. The paper reports the monotherapy dose-escalation portion (N = 52 patients) of the phase I ivuxolimab trial.

The full study reports these points: Low levels of normalized T-cell clonal expansion were also seen in some nonresponding patients. After ivuxolimab, more expanded clones were found on average in CD8+ T cells than in CD4+ T cells. Which antigens the clonally expanded peripheral T cells were specific for was not determined. Partial responders in the 0.1-3.0 mg/kg groups had among the lowest normalized peripheral clonal expansion, especially among CD8+ T cells. At doses from 0.1 to 3.0 mg/kg, clonal expansion was seen in both CD4+ and CD8+ blood T cells between baseline and week 6.

Patients with a history of autoimmune disease or receiving systemic immunosuppression were excluded from the trial. Peripheral blood for TCR sequencing was collected from all dose cohorts at baseline, on cycle 4 day 1, and on cycle 7 day 1. Samples were obtained from an open-label, multicenter, first-in-human phase I dose-escalation trial of ivuxolimab. Adults with locally advanced or metastatic melanoma, renal cell carcinoma, hepatocellular carcinoma or head and neck squamous cell carcinoma were enrolled in the trial. Before TCR sequencing, CD4+ T cells and CD8+ T cells from peripheral blood were sorted into separate populations. Points on this clone: The antigen it recognizes is unknown. No much larger clone exists at a distance of one base, and base qualities are not known.

Relative to germline, V is 3 bases shorter and J is 4 bases shorter, with 16 bases between their ends. From cysteine to phenylalanine, the CDR3 is 16 amino acids long. Just the 48-base CDR3 DNA is kept, in frame starting at base 1. CDR1 SGHNT and CDR2 YYREEE were looked up in the germline V gene (reference sequence). Genomic DNA was extracted from sorted cells for sequencing of the TCRbeta CDR3 region. TCRbeta CDR3 regions were sequenced using the immunoSEQ Assay. Not all clones reach the TCRdb copy of this immuneACCESS table, which keeps in-frame sequences only. Checked studies attribute under half of the gap to unresolved V genes and leave the rest unexplained. This sample is represented by about 13,000 clones; roughly 84% of them were singletons. Around 24% of the sample is taken by the ten largest.

The rearrangement combines TRBV5-4 with TRBJ2-2; TRBD1 is a possible D gene, resting on 6 matching bases. The sequence was obtained from an adult with an advanced solid tumor such as melanoma, head and neck, liver or kidney cancer. This material consisted of CD4+ or CD8+ T cells sorted from blood, taken in a trial of the OX40 agonist ivuxolimab. The DNA is as follows: TGTGCCAGCAGCTCGTCCCCAGGGGCGAGCACCGGGGAGCTGTTTTTT. This is translated as CASSSSPGASTGELFF.